The 22 T cell receptor beta chains listed next were all sequenced from one sample in a study of cytomegalovirus exposure and HLA in healthy donors. PCR primers comprised 60 Vbeta and 13 Jbeta primers. Sequencing used immunoSEQ multiplex PCR; TCRdb keeps in-frame clones, though not all of them. In the table there are about 200,000 clones, approximately 79% of which are singletons. Sample: PBMCs. These receptors were taken from a middle-aged man in good health and CMV-seronegative.

The genes are TRBV5-1 and TRBJ2-5; D unclear. Looked up from germline, CDR1 is SGHRS and CDR2 is YFSETQ. The CDR3 loop spans 15 amino acids. The V end lost 0 bases, the J end lost 1 base, and 10 bases lay between the germline ends. The CDR3 DNA reads TGCGCCAGCAGCTTGGCCTCGGCGGTCCAAGAGACCCAGTACTTC. As protein: CASSLASAVQETQYF.

This chain joins TRBV7-9 and TRBJ1-2; D not resolved. The germline gives CDR1 SEHNR, CDR2 FQNEAQ (reference sequence). The CDR3 is 11 amino acids. Deletions cut 4 bases from V and 7 bases from J, with 7 bases between. Here the CDR3 DNA reads TGTGCCAGCAGCTCCCCTTTTGGCTACACCTTC. Translating it yields CASSSPFGYTF.

J is TRBJ2-1 and V is TRBV28, with 8 nucleotides matching TRBD1. Trimming cost V 8 bases and J 6 bases; bases outside gene matches: 9. The CDR3 extends over 14 amino acids. The germline CDR1 and CDR2 sequences are MDHEN and SYDVKM. The CDR3 DNA is TGTGCCAGCGCGAAGGACAGGGTGTTCAATGAGCAGTTCTTC. Encoded protein: CASAKDRVFNEQFF.

This chain links TRBV5-6 with TRBJ2-1, with a weak D call TRBD1 (5 bases). The V gene lost 2 bases and the J gene lost 13 bases, with 10 bases spanning the gap. Germline-derived CDR1 and CDR2 are SGHDT and YYEEEE. The CDR3 is 11 amino acids. The DNA for the CDR3 is TGTGCCAGCAGCTTCTCCAGGGAACAGTTCTTC. Translated: CASSFSREQFF.

This chain joins TRBV2 and TRBJ2-2; D is possibly TRBD1 (5 bases). The CDR3 runs 14 residues. Germline CDR1 is SNHLY and CDR2 is FYNNEI. The V and J ends lost 4 bases and 4 bases respectively, with 10 bases between them. The CDR3 nucleotides read TGTGCCAGCAGTGTTTATCAGGGCACCGGGGAGCTGTTTTTT. Encoded protein: CASSVYQGTGELFF.

For the CDR3, the DNA is TGTGCCAGCTCACCTACTACGGACTTAAACTATGGCTACACCTTC. This gives the protein CASSPTTDLNYGYTF. The rearrangement joins TRBV18 to TRBJ1-2; D ambiguous. Trimming stripped 3 bases from V and 2 bases from J, with 13 bases between. The CDR3 contains 15 residues. The germline CDR1 and CDR2 sequences are KGHSH and LQKENI.

This clone showed up just a few times. The chain carries TRBV6-4 and TRBJ1-3; D not resolved. The germline V gene has CDR1 MRHNA and CDR2 SNTAGT. The V and J ends lost 3 bases and 0 bases respectively, with 21 bases between them. This CDR3 is 19 amino acids long. This CDR3 reads CASSDPPRIKKSSGNTIYF. The DNA of the CDR3 is TGTGCCAGCAGTGATCCCCCCCGTATCAAGAAGAGCTCTGGAAACACCATATATTTT.

This clone was counted only a few times. The chain couples TRBV4-2 to TRBJ2-1; 16 positions agree with TRBD2. V gave up 4 bases and J gave up 10 bases; unmatched junction bases: 4. Germline CDR1 reads LGHNA; CDR2 reads YNFKEQ. This CDR3 has 15 amino acids. The CDR3 DNA follows: TGTGCCAGCAGCCGCGGGACTAGCGGGAGGGAGGAGCAGTTCTTC. As protein: CASSRGTSGREEQFF.

The chain links TRBV7-2 to TRBJ1-1; 7 nucleotides align to TRBD1. V was clipped by 7 bases and J by 3 bases; unmatched bases: 8. Germline V CDR1 and CDR2: SGHTA, FQGNSA. This CDR3 comprises 14 residues. CDR3 region: CASTLGGGYTEAFF. The CDR3, as DNA: TGTGCCAGCACCCTTGGAGGGGGCTACACTGAAGCTTTCTTT.

This chain links TRBV6-1 with TRBJ1-1; TRBD1 agrees at 7 bases. Unmatched junction bases numbered 4, after V lost 6 bases and J lost 3 bases. The germline gives CDR1 MNHNS, CDR2 SASEGT. CDR3 length equals 13 residues. CDR3 residues: CASSLDRDTEAFF. The CDR3 DNA reads TGTGCCAGCAGCCTAGACAGGGACACTGAAGCTTTCTTT.

A single count supports this clone. The CDR3 nucleotides are TGTGCCAGCAGTCCGAAACAGGGATGGACTGAAGCTTTCTTT. Translation gives CASSPKQGWTEAFF. The rearrangement links TRBV27 to TRBJ1-1, with a tentative D call TRBD1 (6 bases). Germline CDR1 is MNHEY and CDR2 is SMNVEV (reference sequence). This CDR3 region has 14 residues. Trimming stripped 5 bases from V and 5 bases from J, with 15 bases between.

The CDR3 sequence is CASSLGASGTYEQYF. The CDR3 nucleotides are TGTGCCAGCAGCTTAGGGGCTAGCGGGACCTACGAGCAGTACTTC. This rearrangement joins TRBV11-2 to TRBJ2-7, with TRBD2 matching 9 bases. The CDR3 has 15 amino acids. CDR1 SGHAT and CDR2 FQNNGV come from the germline V gene. V dropped 1 base and J dropped 2; count of bases not matched to a gene: 3.

V usage is TRBV5-1 and J usage is TRBJ2-5, with 7 bases that match TRBD1. The closer fit of TRBJ2-7 to the DNA end suggests the J call may be wrong. The CDR3 is made up of 14 amino acids. Germline values: CDR1 SGHRS, CDR2 YFSETQ. The CDR3 protein is CASRSGQYSYEQYF. The CDR3, as DNA: TGCGCCAGCAGGTCGGGACAGTACTCCTACGAGCAGTACTTC.

This CDR3 reads CASSSGLAGSNTGELFF. As DNA, the CDR3 is TGTGCCAGCAGCTCGGGACTAGCGGGATCGAACACCGGGGAGCTGTTTTTT. This chain joins TRBV5-5 and TRBJ2-2; 13 positions agree with TRBD2. This CDR3 spans 17 amino acids. J lost 0 bases, V lost 3 bases, and 2 bases had no gene match. Looked up from germline, CDR1 is SGHKS and CDR2 is YYEKEE (reference sequence).

The V and J genes are TRBV7-3 and TRBJ2-3, with no clear D. The CDR3 is 14 residues long. The germline gives CDR1 SGHTA, CDR2 FQGTGA. V was pared by 5 bases and J by 2 bases, with 11 bases between. CDR3 residues: CASSLGEDTDTQYF. Here the CDR3 DNA reads TGTGCCAGCAGCCTCGGAGAGGACACAGATACGCAGTATTTT.

CDR3 bases: TGTGCCAGCAGCAAACTTAGAGAGGACAGCCAAGAGACCCAGTACTTC. Translation gives CASSKLREDSQETQYF. The chain is built from TRBV21-1 and TRBJ2-5; TRBD1 was called by the table and not checked on the DNA. TRBV21-1 is labeled a pseudogene. The CDR3 extends over 16 amino acids.

In its sample, this clone was seen a few times. V gene TRBV18 combines with J gene TRBJ1-5, with TRBD1 matching 8 bases. Trimming removed 4 bases from V and 6 bases from J; junction bases left unmatched: 5. From germline, CDR1 is KGHSH and CDR2 LQKENI. This CDR3 is 14 amino acids long. DNA of the CDR3: TGTGCCAGCTCACAAGACAGGGGCGGTCAGCCCCAGCATTTT. Its translation: CASSQDRGGQPQHF.

The rearrangement joins TRBV7-9 to TRBJ2-7; a possible D gene is TRBD2 (6 bases). Deletions cut 5 bases from V and 5 bases from J, with 16 bases between. The germline V gene has CDR1 SEHNR and CDR2 FQNEAQ (reference sequence). This CDR3 comprises 14 residues. CDR3 DNA: TGTGCCAGCAGCCTTAGCGGTTCTAGGCACGAGCAGTACTTC. This translates into CASSLSGSRHEQYF.

The chain is built from TRBV11-3 and TRBJ2-1; no clear D. This CDR3 has 14 residues. Germline CDR1 SGHNT, CDR2 YENEEA. V lost 2 bases and J 10 bases, leaving 15 bases between the germline ends. In nucleotides, the CDR3 is TGTGCCAGCAGCTTACTCGGAGCCCCCCAGGAGCAGTTCTTC. Translated, it gives CASSLLGAPQEQFF.

V gene TRBV15 combines with J gene TRBJ1-1; D is perhaps TRBD1 (5 bases). With 4 bases removed from V and 2 bases from J, the gap between germline ends came to 11 bases. The CDR3 runs to 14 residues. CDR1 is LNHNV and CDR2 is YYDKDF in the germline V gene (reference sequence). DNA of the CDR3: TGTGCCACCAGCACTTGGCAGGGCAACACTGAAGCTTTCTTT. As protein: CATSTWQGNTEAFF.

The gene calls are TRBV6-6 and TRBJ1-3; D unresolved. The germline gives CDR1 MNHNY, CDR2 SVGAGI (reference sequence). V was cut by 8 bases and J by 1 base, with 9 bases left in between. This CDR3 comprises 13 residues. The CDR3 spells CASGEGSGNTIYF. Written as DNA, the CDR3 is TGTGCCAGCGGGGAGGGTTCTGGAAACACCATATATTTT.

The chain employs TRBV15 and TRBJ2-7, with D perhaps matching TRBD1 (7 bases). This CDR3 has 15 residues. Germline CDR1 is LNHNV and CDR2 is YYDKDF (reference sequence). Trimming removed 5 bases from V and 5 bases from J, with 19 bases in between. The CDR3 loop is CATSGGITGAHEQYF. The DNA of the CDR3 is TGTGCCACCAGCGGAGGGATCACAGGGGCCCACGAGCAGTACTTC.